The rows below give T cell receptor beta chains drawn from one sample of a study of shared clonotypes between healthy human individuals. Using immunoSEQ multiplex PCR, the repertoire was profiled, and TCRdb retains in-frame clones only, with some absent. The sample has about 2 million clones; 90% to 95% are singletons. Sequences were obtained from naive CD4+ T cells sorted from blood. These receptors all stem from a man between 18 and 29 years old in good health. Each CDR3 is given with its conserved first and last residue. The D gene is left open where the match is weak. For some rows the clone size is stated as once, few or many, or as a class when expanded; others skip it.

>NA|TRBV6-4|NA|TRBJ2-5
CASNRLETQYF
TGTGCCAGCAACCGACTAGAGACCCAGTACTTC
>NA|TRBV7-9|NA|TRBJ1-1
CASSSGAMNTEAFF
TGTGCCAGCAGCTCGGGGGCCATGAACACTGAAGCTTTCTTT
>NA|TRBV7-9|NA|TRBJ1-2
CASSLIRGKGGYGYTF
TGTGCCAGCAGCTTAATTAGGGGGAAAGGGGGCTATGGCTACACCTTC
>NA|TRBV7-2|TRBD1|TRBJ1-2
CASSLGRGQGLNGYTF
TGTGCCAGCAGCTTAGGGAGGGGACAGGGACTAAATGGCTACACCTTC
>NA|TRBV5-1|NA|TRBJ2-5
CASSGGRGGETQYF
TGCGCCAGCAGCGGGGGCCGCGGTGGGGAGACCCAGTACTTC
>NA|TRBV29-1|TRBD1|TRBJ2-7
CSVEDRQGRYEQYF
TGCAGCGTTGAAGATCGACAGGGGAGGTACGAGCAGTACTTC
>NA|TRBV6-1|TRBD2|TRBJ2-7
CASSGSGIKVYEQYF
TGTGCCAGCAGTGGTAGCGGGATTAAGGTTTACGAGCAGTACTTC
>NA|TRBV4-1|NA|TRBJ2-1
CASSRGRGTYDNEQFF
TGCGCCAGCAGCCGCGGCCGGGGGACTTATGACAATGAGCAGTTCTTC
>NA|TRBV5-4|NA|TRBJ1-1
CASSLEGLRSTEAFF
TGTGCCAGCAGCTTGGAGGGACTAAGGAGCACTGAAGCTTTCTTT
>once|TRBV30|TRBD1|TRBJ1-5
CACGTGQPQHF
TGTGCCTGTGGGACAGGGCAGCCCCAGCATTTT
>NA|TRBV6-1|NA|TRBJ2-5
CASSDRVETQYF
TGTGCCAGCAGTGACAGGGTGGAGACCCAGTACTTC
>NA|TRBV5-1|TRBD1|TRBJ2-7
CASSLEGTGSYEQYF
TGCGCCAGCAGCTTGGAGGGGACAGGGTCCTACGAGCAGTACTTC
>NA|TRBV5-1|NA|TRBJ1-2
CASSFSITATRHNYGYTF
TGCGCCAGCAGCTTCTCCATCACGGCAACCCGTCACAACTATGGCTACACCTTC